The 3 T cell receptor beta chains in this list originate from one sample, sequenced in a study of blood T cell repertoires in COVID-19. Assay used: immunoSEQ multiplex PCR; TCRdb lists only in-frame clones, some missing. The sample lists 270,000 or so clones, about 87% occurring once. The sequenced sample consisted of PBMCs or T cells enriched from blood (not recorded which). These receptors were obtained from a woman in her 30s with acute COVID-19.

V gene TRBV2 combines with J gene TRBJ2-1; 11 nucleotides align to TRBD1. The CDR3 is 13 residues long. Germline V gene lookup returns CDR1 SNHLY and CDR2 FYNNEI. V dropped 11 bases and J dropped 8; count of bases not matched to a gene: 8. Here the CDR3 DNA reads TGTGCCGGGACCGGGACAGGGGGGGATGAGCAGTTCTTC. Translated, it gives CAGTGTGGDEQFF.

This chain joins TRBV18 and TRBJ1-1; TRBD1 agrees at 7 bases. The CDR3 is 12 residues long. V lost 2 bases to trimming and J lost 8 bases; unmatched junction nucleotides: 2. Germline values: CDR1 KGHSH, CDR2 LQKENI. CDR3: CASSPSQGEAFF. CDR3 coding DNA: TGTGCCAGCTCACCATCACAGGGGGAAGCTTTCTTT.

This clone was detected only once. The chain couples TRBV19 to TRBJ2-1; 9 bases are a match to TRBD2. There are 18 residues in the CDR3. V trimming: 1 base; J trimming: 7 bases; junction bases outside the gene matches: 14. The germline CDR1 and CDR2 sequences are LNHDA and SQIVND (reference sequence). Here the CDR3 DNA reads TGTGCCAGTAGTATAGGGCCCTGGCGGGAGGGTGTGAGAAATGAGCAGTTCTTC. Its protein is CASSIGPWREGVRNEQFF.